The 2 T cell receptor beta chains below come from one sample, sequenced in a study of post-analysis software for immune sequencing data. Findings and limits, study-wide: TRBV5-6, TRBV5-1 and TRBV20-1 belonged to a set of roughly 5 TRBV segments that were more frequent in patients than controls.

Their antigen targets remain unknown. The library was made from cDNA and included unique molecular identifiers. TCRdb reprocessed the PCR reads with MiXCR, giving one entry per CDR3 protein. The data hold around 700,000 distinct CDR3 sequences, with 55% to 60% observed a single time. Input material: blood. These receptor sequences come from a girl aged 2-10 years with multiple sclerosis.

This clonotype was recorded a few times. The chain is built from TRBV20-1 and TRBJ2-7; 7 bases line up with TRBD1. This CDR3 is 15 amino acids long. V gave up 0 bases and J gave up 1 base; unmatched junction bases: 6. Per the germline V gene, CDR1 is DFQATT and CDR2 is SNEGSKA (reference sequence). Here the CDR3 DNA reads TGCAGTGCTAGAGATCTTAGGACAGGATCCTACGAGCAGTACTTC. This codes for CSARDLRTGSYEQYF.

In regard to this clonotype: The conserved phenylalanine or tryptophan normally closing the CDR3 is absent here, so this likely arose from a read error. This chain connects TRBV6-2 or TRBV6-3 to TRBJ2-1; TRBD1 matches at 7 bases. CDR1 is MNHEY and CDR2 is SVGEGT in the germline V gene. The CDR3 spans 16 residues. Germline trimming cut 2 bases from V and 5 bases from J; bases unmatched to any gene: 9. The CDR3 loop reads CASSYSPRDRDNEQFL. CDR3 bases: TGTGCCAGCAGTTACAGTCCCCGGGACAGAGACAATGAGCAGTTCTTG.